A single sample gave rise to the 29 T cell receptor beta chains below, sequenced in a study of technical replicates of blood from a handful of donors. The repertoire was sequenced with immunoSEQ multiplex PCR; TCRdb's copy has only in-frame clones and lacks some. The repertoire includes 50,000 to 70,000 clones, roughly 95% of them detected once, and 3% sits in the top ten. The sample comprised PBMCs. The receptors stem from a human donor in good health. Some clones in this sample may be carry-over from other donors' samples.

The chain has TRBV29-1 and TRBJ2-2, with no clear D. CDR3 length: 14 residues. Germline CDR1 SQVTM, CDR2 ANQGSEA. V was clipped by 4 bases and J by 4 bases, with 13 bases between them. Here the CDR3 reads CSVVSRPGTGELFF. The CDR3, as DNA: TGCAGCGTTGTGAGCAGGCCTGGCACCGGGGAGCTGTTTTTT.

The gene calls are TRBV7-9 and TRBJ2-7, with a weak D call TRBD2 (6 bases). Germline CDR1 reads SEHNR; CDR2 reads FQNEAQ (reference sequence). This CDR3 has 13 amino acids. V lost 3 bases to trimming and J lost 7 bases, with 13 bases between them. The CDR3 DNA sequence: TGTGCCAGCAGCTTTTCGGGGGTGAGGGAGCAGTACTTC. Protein sequence: CASSFSGVREQYF.

V usage is TRBV7-2 and J usage is TRBJ1-3, with 7 bases aligning to TRBD1. The CDR3 is 16 residues long. The germline gives CDR1 SGHTA, CDR2 FQGNSA. V lost 4 bases, J lost 2 bases, and 8 bases stayed unmatched. The CDR3 region has the DNA TGTGCCAGCAGCTCCCTCCGGCAGGGGGCTGGAAACACCATATATTTT. Translation gives CASSSLRQGAGNTIYF. The full variable domain, rest sourced from reference TRBV7-2 and TRBJ1-3, is GAGVSQSPSNKVTEKGKDVELRCDPISGHTALYWYRQSLGQGLEFLIYFQGNSAPDKSGLPSDRFSAERTGGSVSTLTIQRTQQEDSAVYLCASSSLRQGAGNTIYFGEGSWLTVV.

The CDR3 reads CASSLGPARTGELFF. Here the CDR3 DNA reads TGTGCCAGCAGCTTGGGTCCTGCGAGGACCGGGGAGCTGTTTTTT. The chain joins TRBV6-5 to TRBJ2-2; D not certain. Trimming shortened V by 6 bases and J by 5 bases, and 16 bases separated the two germline ends. Germline lookup yields CDR1 MNHEY and CDR2 SVGAGI. The CDR3 extends over 15 amino acids.

This rearrangement joins TRBV7-2 to TRBJ2-1; maybe TRBD1 (6 bases). Germline V gives CDR1 SGHTA, CDR2 FQGNSA. The CDR3 is 16 residues long. V was pared by 5 bases and J by 9 bases, with 23 bases between. CDR3 amino acids: CASSDTGFSPRSEQFF. As DNA, the CDR3 is TGTGCCAGCAGCGATACAGGGTTCTCGCCAAGAAGTGAGCAGTTCTTC. Full variable domain (remainder filled in from reference TRBV7-2 and TRBJ2-1): GAGVSQSPSNKVTEKGKDVELRCDPISGHTALYWYRQSLGQGLEFLIYFQGNSAPDKSGLPSDRFSAERTGGSVSTLTIQRTQQEDSAVYLCASSDTGFSPRSEQFFGPGTRLTVL.

The V call is TRBV30, the J call TRBJ2-6, with 8 bases matching TRBD2. The germline CDR1 and CDR2 sequences are GTSNPN and SVGIG (reference sequence). This CDR3 region has 20 residues. V lost 1 base and J lost 2; bases outside the gene matches: 16. CDR3 nucleotide sequence: TGTGCCTGGAGTGGGGTGGGTAGCGGGACGACTCTGGCTGGGGCCAACGTCCTGACTTTC. Protein product: CAWSGVGSGTTLAGANVLTF. The full variable domain, its missing parts supplied by reference TRBV30 and TRBJ2-6, is SQTIHQWPATLVQPVGSPLSLECTVEGTSNPNLYWYRQAAGRGLQLLFYSVGIGQISSEVPQNLSASRPQDRQFILSSKKLLLSDSGFYLCAWSGVGSGTTLAGANVLTFGAGSRLTVL.

The chain links TRBV9 to TRBJ2-2; the D gene is possibly TRBD2 (5 bases). This CDR3 region has 16 residues. Per germline, CDR1 SGDLS and CDR2 YYNGEE. V was shortened by 0 bases and J by 1 base, with 10 bases between the two germline ends. CDR3 region: CASSVAGSLNTGELFF. The CDR3 DNA follows: TGTGCCAGCAGCGTAGCGGGGAGTCTGAACACCGGGGAGCTGTTTTTT.

This chain joins TRBV9 and TRBJ1-2, with D perhaps matching TRBD1 (6 bases). Per germline, CDR1 SGDLS and CDR2 YYNGEE. The CDR3 has 17 amino acids. V dropped 3 bases and J dropped 8 bases, with 26 bases sitting between them. The CDR3 reads CASSESQGPYLSSGYTF. The DNA of the CDR3 is TGTGCCAGCAGCGAAAGTCAGGGGCCTTACCTTTCCTCCGGCTACACCTTC.

The chain carries TRBV5-4 and TRBJ1-1, with 7 bases that match TRBD1. The germline V gene encodes CDR1 SGHNT and CDR2 YYREEE (reference sequence). The junction had 1 base not matched to a gene; V was cut back by 7 bases and J by 1 base. This CDR3 has 12 amino acids. For the CDR3, the DNA is TGTGCCAGCCAGGGGGGGAACACTGAAGCTTTCTTT. This codes for CASQGGNTEAFF.

The chain links TRBV7-9 to TRBJ2-1; perhaps TRBD1 as D (6 bases). V gave up 4 bases and J gave up 5 bases, with 18 bases separating them. This CDR3 region has 16 residues. Per the germline V gene, CDR1 is SEHNR and CDR2 is FQNEAQ (reference sequence). The CDR3 DNA follows: TGTGCCAGCAGCTCAGGGGTAACGCCCATCGACAATGAGCAGTTCTTC. As protein: CASSSGVTPIDNEQFF.

This chain links TRBV7-9 with TRBJ1-1, with 8 bases aligning to TRBD1. V shed 8 bases, J shed 4 bases, and the junction held 3 bases outside the gene matches. Germline loops: CDR1 SEHNR, CDR2 FQNEAQ (reference sequence). The length of the CDR3 is 12 residues. CDR3 in amino acids: CASCRGPTEAFF. CDR3 nucleotides: TGTGCCAGCTGCAGGGGGCCCACTGAAGCTTTCTTT.

The chain combines TRBV4-1 with TRBJ1-6, with a weak D call TRBD1 (5 bases). Per germline, CDR1 MGHRA and CDR2 YSYEKL. The V gene lost 2 bases and the J gene lost 4 bases, with 18 bases spanning the gap. There are 18 residues in the CDR3. In DNA form, the CDR3 reads TGCGCCAGCAGCCAAAGAGAGACAGTTTCGGCTTATAATTCACCCCTCCACTTT. This sequence encodes CASSQRETVSAYNSPLHF.

The chain couples TRBV15 to TRBJ1-4, with D unclear. V lost 0 bases, J lost 11 bases, and 16 bases lay in between. The germline CDR1 and CDR2 sequences are LNHNV and YYDKDF (reference sequence). This CDR3 has 15 residues. CDR3 DNA: TGTGCCACCAGCAGAGATAGGCAGAGATGGCGGAAACTGTTTTTT. Its protein is CATSRDRQRWRKLFF.

The chain uses TRBV9 and TRBJ2-3, with 10 bases identical to TRBD2. The CDR3 has 18 residues. Germline V gene data show CDR1 as SGDLS and CDR2 as YYNGEE. V dropped 4 bases and J dropped 2; count of bases not matched to a gene: 13. CDR3 bases: TGTGCCAGCAGCACGACGACCCGTCTAGCGGGAGTCACAGATACGCAGTATTTT. Translation gives CASSTTTRLAGVTDTQYF. Full variable domain (outside the CDR3, taken from reference TRBV9 and TRBJ2-3): DSGVTQTPKHLITATGQRVTLRCSPRSGDLSVYWYQQSLDQGLQFLIQYYNGEERAKGNILERFSAQQFPDLHSELNLSSLELGDSALYFCASSTTTRLAGVTDTQYFGPGTRLTVL.

This chain connects TRBV4-1 to TRBJ2-1; 12 bases match TRBD2. V lost 1 base, J lost 9 bases, and 4 bases stayed unmatched. CDR1 is MGHRA, CDR2 YSYEKL, per germline. The CDR3 sequence is 15 residues long. CDR3 DNA: TGCGCCAGCAGCCAAGTACTAGCGGGAGGTCTTGAGCAGTTCTTC. Amino acids: CASSQVLAGGLEQFF.

The V call is TRBV5-4, the J call TRBJ1-2; 12 bases match TRBD1. Germline CDR1 SGHNT, CDR2 YYREEE (reference sequence). V shed 4 bases and J 7 bases; nucleotides not matched to a gene: 5. The CDR3 is 14 amino acids. In nucleotides, the CDR3 is TGTGCCAGCAGCACGGGACAGGGGGCCTTTGGCTACACCTTC. Translation: CASSTGQGAFGYTF. Complete variable domain (other parts from reference TRBV5-4 and TRBJ1-2): ETGVTQSPTHLIKTRGQQVTLRCSSQSGHNTVSWYQQALGQGPQFIFQYYREEENGRGNFPPRFSGLQFPNYSSELNVNALELDDSALYLCASSTGQGAFGYTFGSGTRLTVV.

As for this clone: Other DNA sequences in the same sample also yield this CDR3. This chain joins TRBV5-6 and TRBJ2-2; a possible D gene is TRBD2 (7 bases). With 0 bases removed from V and 6 bases from J, the gap between germline ends came to 15 bases. CDR1 is SGHDT, CDR2 YYEEEE, per germline. CDR3 length: 16 residues. CDR3 in amino acids: CASSLVGGGRAGELFF. The CDR3 DNA follows: TGTGCCAGCAGCTTGGTTGGCGGGGGCCGGGCCGGGGAGCTGTTTTTT.

J is TRBJ1-1 and V is TRBV7-2; 7 bases align to TRBD1. Trimming removed 5 bases from V and 1 base from J; junction bases left unmatched: 4. Germline CDR1 is SGHTA and CDR2 is FQGNSA. CDR3 length: 14 amino acids. Here the CDR3 reads CASSLQGPNTEAFF. The CDR3 DNA is TGTGCCAGCAGCCTACAGGGGCCGAACACTGAAGCTTTCTTT.

This chain connects TRBV7-8 to TRBJ2-7; 10 bases are a match to TRBD1. Per the germline V gene, CDR1 is SGHVS and CDR2 is FQNEAQ. This CDR3 is 17 amino acids long. Trimming cost V 3 bases and J 5 bases; bases outside gene matches: 13. CDR3 DNA sequence: TGTGCCAGCAGCTTTCCACCGTGGGACAGGGGTTCCCACGAGCAGTACTTC. Its protein is CASSFPPWDRGSHEQYF.

This clone was found once. The chain recombines TRBV6-1 with TRBJ1-5; 9 nucleotides line up with TRBD1. V trimming: 0 bases; J trimming: 6 bases; junction bases outside the gene matches: 3. The germline V gene has CDR1 MNHNS and CDR2 SASEGT. CDR3 length: 15 residues. For the CDR3, the DNA is TGTGCCAGCAGTGAAGCGGTACAGGGGGCTCAGCCCCAGCATTTT. As protein: CASSEAVQGAQPQHF.

CDR3: CASSSTGDYGYTF. The CDR3, as DNA: TGTGCCAGCAGTTCGACAGGGGACTATGGCTACACCTTC. This chain links TRBV6-5 with TRBJ1-2; 8 nucleotides agree with TRBD1. Unmatched junction bases numbered 1, after V lost 4 bases and J lost 3 bases. The CDR3 has 13 amino acids. Germline V gene data show CDR1 as MNHEY and CDR2 as SVGAGI.

The rearrangement joins TRBV7-8 to TRBJ1-2; 12 bases are a match to TRBD1. With 2 bases clipped from V and 4 bases from J, the junction kept 8 bases outside the gene matches. Germline lookup yields CDR1 SGHVS and CDR2 FQNEAQ. This CDR3 contains 17 residues. In DNA, the CDR3 is TGTGCCAGCAGCTTAATTGAGGGACAGGGGGCGAGCTATGGCTACACCTTC. Translated, it gives CASSLIEGQGASYGYTF.

J is TRBJ2-7 and V is TRBV29-1; 7 bases map to TRBD1. V shed 3 bases and J 3 bases; nucleotides not matched to a gene: 8. From germline, CDR1 is SQVTM and CDR2 ANQGSEA. CDR3 length equals 14 residues. The CDR3 DNA follows: TGCAGCGTTGAGGTCCGGGACAGAGACTACGAGCAGTACTTC. Translating it yields CSVEVRDRDYEQYF.

CDR3 DNA: TGTGCCAGCAGCCCCCAGGGTAGCGGGACGGGGGAGACCCAGTACTTC. Amino acid sequence: CASSPQGSGTGETQYF. The chain employs TRBV5-5 and TRBJ2-5; 8 bases are shared with TRBD2. The CDR3 contains 16 residues. The germline V gene encodes CDR1 SGHKS and CDR2 YYEKEE (reference sequence). V trimming: 4 bases; J trimming: 5 bases; junction bases outside the gene matches: 13.

This sequence joins TRBV11-3 and TRBJ2-3; D unresolved. Germline V gives CDR1 SGHNT, CDR2 YENEEA. This CDR3 is 13 amino acids long. Trimming shortened V by 4 bases and J by 4 bases, and 9 bases separated the two germline ends. The CDR3 sequence: CASSSLEADTQYF. DNA for the CDR3: TGTGCCAGCAGCTCCCTAGAAGCAGATACGCAGTATTTT.

V gene TRBV4-2 combines with J gene TRBJ2-5; the match to TRBD2 covers 10 bases. Germline CDR1 is LGHNA and CDR2 is YNFKEQ. The trim removed 1 base at V and 5 bases at J, leaving 10 bases unmatched. CDR3 length: 17 amino acids. CDR3 sequence: CASSQATSGTGGETQYF. CDR3 nucleotides: TGTGCCAGCAGCCAAGCTACTAGCGGGACCGGGGGGGAGACCCAGTACTTC.

The chain employs TRBV4-1 and TRBJ2-1; 14 nucleotides line up with TRBD2. Unmatched junction bases numbered 6, after V lost 1 base and J lost 10 bases. This CDR3 has 16 amino acids. Germline V gene sequence: CDR1 MGHRA, CDR2 YSYEKL. The CDR3 here is CASSQGTSGGPLEQFF. DNA for the CDR3: TGCGCCAGCAGCCAAGGGACTAGCGGGGGGCCCCTAGAGCAGTTCTTC.

The V and J genes are TRBV7-2 and TRBJ1-4; TRBD1 agrees at 8 bases. CDR1 and CDR2 (germline): SGHTA, FQGNSA. V shed 5 bases, J shed 8 bases, and the junction held 7 bases outside the gene matches. The CDR3 extends over 14 amino acids. The CDR3 spells CASSPRTGPEKLFF. The CDR3 coding sequence is TGTGCCAGCAGCCCTCGGACAGGGCCCGAAAAACTGTTTTTT.

V gene TRBV12-5 combines with J gene TRBJ2-3; 8 nucleotides match TRBD2. With V trimmed by 4 bases and J by 9 bases, 9 bases remained unmatched. Germline V lookup: CDR1 LGHNT, CDR2 FRNRAP. This CDR3 has 14 amino acids. CDR3 residues: CASGSPAGAGTQYF. The CDR3 region has the DNA TGTGCTAGTGGTTCCCCAGCGGGAGCGGGGACGCAGTATTTT.